The subject of this entry is one T cell receptor (beta chain). Its antigen remains unidentified. This specimen belongs to a study of blood T cells in healthy people across ages. Study information: For every two T cells, template switching captured about one barcoded beta molecule.

Total RNA amounts of at least 5 micrograms were extracted per sample. With a J-beta primer mix and a sample-barcoded 5' primer, a second PCR ran about 7 to 11 cycles. Each CDR3 protein gets one entry after TCRdb re-called the 5' RACE reads with MiXCR. The sample shows approximately 1.5 million distinct CDR3 sequences, about 45% of them seen only once. Study observations and caveats: Estimated diversity across one million T cells was deemed an underestimate. Age brought a roughly linear fall in TCR beta diversity measured per million T cells.

This CDR3 is 15 amino acids long. V dropped 6 bases and J dropped 3 bases, with 15 bases sitting between them. Sequenced: blood. The TCR comes from a woman between 18 and 30 years old in good health. The chain joins TRBV12-3 or TRBV12-4 to TRBJ1-5, with D perhaps TRBD1 (5 bases). CDR3 bases: TGTGCCAGCAGCTCGGGACCGCCACTCAATCAGCCCCAGCATTTT. This sequence encodes CASSSGPPLNQPQHF.